These T cell receptor beta chains were read from a single sample in a study of shared clonotypes between healthy human individuals. Libraries were prepared by immunoSEQ multiplex PCR; TCRdb keeps only in-frame clonotypes and omits some of them. Of approximately 2,000,000 clones listed, 85% to 95% are singletons. The specimen sequenced was naive CD4+ T cells from PBMCs. Every receptor here comes from a man younger than 30 in good health. Some clones in this sample may be carry-over from other donors' samples. Each CDR3 is given with its conserved first and last residue. A D gene is named only where the DNA matches it firmly. Clone size, where shown, is once, few, many, or a class for clones that have expanded.

J gene: TRBJ1-1
clone size: .
V gene: TRBV2
D gene: .
CDR3 protein: CASSSTRRDTEAFF
CDR3 DNA: TGTGCCAGCAGTTCCACTCGGAGGGACACTGAAGCTTTCTTT

J gene: TRBJ2-5
clone size: .
V gene: TRBV5-1
D gene: .
CDR3 protein: CASSLLGGEQETQYF
CDR3 DNA: TGCGCCAGCAGCTTGTTAGGGGGGGAACAAGAGACCCAGTACTTC

J gene: TRBJ1-5
clone size: .
V gene: TRBV2
D gene: .
CDR3 protein: CASSVDGNQPQHF
CDR3 DNA: TGTGCCAGCAGTGTAGACGGCAATCAGCCCCAGCATTTT

J gene: TRBJ2-3
clone size: .
V gene: TRBV9
D gene: .
CDR3 protein: CASSASGSTDTQYF
CDR3 DNA: TGTGCCAGCAGCGCCTCGGGATCCACAGATACGCAGTATTTT

J gene: TRBJ2-2
clone size: .
V gene: TRBV27
D gene: TRBD2
CDR3 protein: CASSIRTSGSPGELFF
CDR3 DNA: TGTGCCAGCAGTATTCGGACTAGCGGGAGTCCCGGGGAGCTGTTTTTT

J gene: TRBJ1-4
clone size: .
V gene: TRBV18
D gene: .
CDR3 protein: CASSPSSVIQSEKLFF
CDR3 DNA: TGTGCCAGCTCACCATCCTCGGTAATTCAGAGTGAAAAACTGTTTTTT

J gene: TRBJ2-1
clone size: .
V gene: TRBV27
D gene: .
CDR3 protein: CASSLRQELNEQFF
CDR3 DNA: TGTGCCAGCAGTTTAAGACAGGAACTCAATGAGCAGTTCTTC

J gene: TRBJ2-2
clone size: .
V gene: TRBV5-1
D gene: TRBD1
CDR3 protein: CASSQQGLENTGELFF
CDR3 DNA: TGCGCCAGCAGCCAACAGGGGCTCGAGAACACCGGGGAGCTGTTTTTT

J gene: TRBJ1-1
clone size: .
V gene: TRBV28
D gene: .
CDR3 protein: CASEKGTWNTEAFF
CDR3 DNA: TGTGCCAGCGAAAAAGGGACTTGGAACACTGAAGCTTTCTTT

J gene: TRBJ2-7
clone size: .
V gene: TRBV28
D gene: TRBD2
CDR3 protein: CASSFSSGRNEQYF
CDR3 DNA: TGTGCCAGCAGTTTTTCTAGCGGGAGGAACGAGCAGTACTTC

J gene: TRBJ2-7
clone size: .
V gene: TRBV28
D gene: TRBD2
CDR3 protein: CASSLAGGLSYEQYF
CDR3 DNA: TGTGCCAGCAGCCTAGCGGGGGGTCTATCCTACGAGCAGTACTTC

J gene: TRBJ1-1
clone size: .
V gene: TRBV5-1
D gene: .
CDR3 protein: CASSLGGSGTEAFF
CDR3 DNA: TGCGCCAGCAGCCTCGGGGGGTCAGGTACTGAAGCTTTCTTT

J gene: TRBJ1-2
clone size: .
V gene: TRBV6-4
D gene: .
CDR3 protein: CASSDSSQGPYGYTF
CDR3 DNA: TGTGCCAGCAGTGACTCGAGTCAGGGGCCCTATGGCTACACCTTC

J gene: TRBJ1-4
clone size: .
V gene: TRBV5-4
D gene: .
CDR3 protein: CASSSQGVDEKLFF
CDR3 DNA: TGTGCCAGCAGTTCTCAGGGAGTGGATGAAAAACTGTTTTTT

J gene: TRBJ2-3
clone size: .
V gene: TRBV19
D gene: TRBD1
CDR3 protein: CASSIRQGPQYF
CDR3 DNA: TGTGCCAGTAGTATCCGACAGGGTCCGCAGTATTTT

J gene: TRBJ2-1
clone size: .
V gene: TRBV30
D gene: .
CDR3 protein: CAWWQSSGEQFF
CDR3 DNA: TGTGCCTGGTGGCAGTCTTCGGGCGAGCAGTTCTTC

J gene: TRBJ2-7
clone size: .
V gene: TRBV28
D gene: TRBD1
CDR3 protein: CASILRGTYEQYF
CDR3 DNA: TGTGCCAGCATCCTCAGGGGGACCTACGAGCAGTACTTC

J gene: TRBJ2-5
clone size: .
V gene: TRBV6-1
D gene: .
CDR3 protein: CASGWIGETQYF
CDR3 DNA: TGTGCCAGCGGTTGGATAGGGGAGACCCAGTACTTC

J gene: TRBJ2-6
clone size: once
V gene: TRBV20-1
D gene: .
CDR3 protein: CSFSRANVLTF
CDR3 DNA: TGCAGTTTTTCAAGGGCCAACGTCCTGACTTTC

J gene: TRBJ2-1
clone size: .
V gene: TRBV5-1
D gene: .
CDR3 protein: CASRDMPSYNEQFF
CDR3 DNA: TGCGCCAGCAGGGACATGCCCTCCTACAATGAGCAGTTCTTC

J gene: TRBJ2-7
clone size: .
V gene: TRBV27
D gene: .
CDR3 protein: CARGGVGEPSYEQYF
CDR3 DNA: TGTGCCAGAGGGGGTGTTGGCGAGCCCTCCTACGAGCAGTACTTC

J gene: TRBJ1-5
clone size: .
V gene: TRBV28
D gene: .
CDR3 protein: CASSMQGWSNQPQHF
CDR3 DNA: TGTGCCAGCAGTATGCAGGGGTGGAGCAATCAGCCCCAGCATTTT

J gene: TRBJ2-7
clone size: .
V gene: TRBV2
D gene: TRBD1
CDR3 protein: CASSARQGTGEQYF
CDR3 DNA: TGTGCCAGCAGCGCACGACAGGGGACCGGCGAGCAGTACTTC

J gene: TRBJ2-1
clone size: .
V gene: TRBV19
D gene: TRBD2
CDR3 protein: CASSIGVSGRAFEFF
CDR3 DNA: TGTGCCAGTAGTATCGGGGTTAGCGGGAGGGCCTTCGAATTCTTC

J gene: TRBJ1-2
clone size: .
V gene: TRBV19
D gene: .
CDR3 protein: CASSMGQRNYGYTF
CDR3 DNA: TGTGCCAGTAGTATGGGGCAGAGGAACTATGGCTACACCTTC

J gene: TRBJ2-2
clone size: once
V gene: TRBV4-1
D gene: .
CDR3 protein: CASSRGRITGELFF
CDR3 DNA: TGCGCCAGCAGCCGGGGCAGGATCACCGGGGAGCTGTTTTTT

J gene: TRBJ2-7
clone size: .
V gene: TRBV28
D gene: .
CDR3 protein: CASSLNGVLGGYEQYF
CDR3 DNA: TGTGCCAGCAGTTTAAACGGAGTCCTCGGGGGCTACGAGCAGTACTTC

J gene: TRBJ2-3
clone size: once
V gene: TRBV19
D gene: TRBD1
CDR3 protein: CASSQDRAFLDTQYF
CDR3 DNA: TGTGCCAGTAGCCAGGACAGGGCATTCCTAGATACGCAGTATTTT

J gene: TRBJ2-4
clone size: .
V gene: TRBV7-2
D gene: TRBD2
CDR3 protein: CASSSRTSADIQYF
CDR3 DNA: TGTGCCAGCAGCTCCCGGACTAGCGCGGACATTCAGTACTTC